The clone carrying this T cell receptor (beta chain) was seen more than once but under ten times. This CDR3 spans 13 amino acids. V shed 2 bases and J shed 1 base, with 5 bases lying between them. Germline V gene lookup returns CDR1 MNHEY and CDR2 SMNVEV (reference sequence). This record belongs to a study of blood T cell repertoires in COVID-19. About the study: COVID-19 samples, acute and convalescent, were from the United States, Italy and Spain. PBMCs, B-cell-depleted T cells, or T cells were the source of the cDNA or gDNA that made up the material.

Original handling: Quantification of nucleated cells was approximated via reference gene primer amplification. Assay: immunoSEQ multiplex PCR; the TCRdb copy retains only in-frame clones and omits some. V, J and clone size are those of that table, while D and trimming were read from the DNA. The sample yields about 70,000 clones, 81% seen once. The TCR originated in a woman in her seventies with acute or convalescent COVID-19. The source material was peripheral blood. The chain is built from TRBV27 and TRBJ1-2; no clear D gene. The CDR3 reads CASSLTGNYGYTF. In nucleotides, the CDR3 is TGTGCCAGCAGTTTAACGGGTAACTATGGCTACACCTTC.